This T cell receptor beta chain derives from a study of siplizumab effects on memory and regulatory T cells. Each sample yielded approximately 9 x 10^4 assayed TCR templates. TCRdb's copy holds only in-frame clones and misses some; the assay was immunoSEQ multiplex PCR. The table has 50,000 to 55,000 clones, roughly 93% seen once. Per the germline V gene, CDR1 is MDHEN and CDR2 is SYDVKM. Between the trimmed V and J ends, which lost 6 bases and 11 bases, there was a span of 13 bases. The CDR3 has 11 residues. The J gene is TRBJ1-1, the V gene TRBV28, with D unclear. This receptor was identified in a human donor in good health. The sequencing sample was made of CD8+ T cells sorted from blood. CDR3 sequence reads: CASRKRWEAFF. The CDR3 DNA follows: TGTGCCAGCAGGAAAAGGTGGGAGGCTTTCTTT.